These 20 T cell receptor beta chains share one sample of origin, sequenced in a study of shared clonotypes between healthy human individuals. Assay used: immunoSEQ multiplex PCR; TCRdb lists only in-frame clones, some missing. The top ten clones hold about 0.39% of a sample with some 2.3 million clones, roughly 93% of them seen once. The sequenced sample consisted of naive CD4+ T cells from PBMCs. The subset: CD45RA+ positively selected. The receptors shown here come from a man aged 18 to 35 in good health. Some clones in this sample may be carry-over from other donors' samples.

The chain carries TRBV5-1 and TRBJ1-1; D is unclear. Germline V gene sequence: CDR1 SGHRS, CDR2 YFSETQ. V was cut by 0 bases and J by 6 bases, with 9 bases left in between. The CDR3 runs to 13 residues. Here the CDR3 reads CASSLVAGPEAFF. CDR3 nucleotide sequence: TGCGCCAGCAGCTTGGTGGCCGGACCTGAAGCTTTCTTT.

The genes are TRBV28 and TRBJ2-6; unclear D gene. V was clipped by 1 base and J by 1 base, with 8 bases between them. The CDR3 length is 16 residues. CDR1 is MDHEN, CDR2 SYDVKM, per germline. CDR3 region: CASSLSVTSGANVLTF. The CDR3 coding sequence is TGTGCCAGCAGTTTATCGGTAACTTCTGGGGCCAACGTCCTGACTTTC.

The genes are TRBV2 and TRBJ1-2; TRBD1 agrees at 7 bases. Germline assignment: CDR1 SNHLY and CDR2 FYNNEI. V lost 10 bases and J lost 4; bases outside the gene matches: 9. The CDR3 contains 13 residues. The CDR3 spells CATRDSYLYGYTF. The DNA of the CDR3 is TGTGCCACCCGGGACAGCTACCTCTATGGCTACACCTTC.

The chain joins TRBV10-3 to TRBJ2-6; D gene ambiguous. This CDR3 spans 17 amino acids. The V end was cut by 1 base, the J end by 0 bases, with 10 bases between. The germline CDR1 and CDR2 sequences are ENHRY and SYGVKD. DNA for the CDR3: TGTGCCATCAGTGAGTGGGCAAGAAGCTCTGGGGCCAACGTCCTGACTTTC. It codes for CAISEWARSSGANVLTF.

The gene calls are TRBV4-3 and TRBJ2-7; TRBD2 aligns across 9 bases. Per the germline V gene, CDR1 is LGHNA and CDR2 is YSLEER. The CDR3 runs 15 residues. V gave up 1 base and J gave up 3 bases; unmatched junction bases: 4. The CDR3 here is CASSQVSSGNYEQYF. The CDR3 DNA follows: TGCGCCAGCAGCCAAGTTTCTAGCGGGAACTACGAGCAGTACTTC.

The genes are TRBV18 and TRBJ1-5, with D maybe TRBD1 (6 bases). This CDR3 region has 15 residues. The V end was cut by 4 bases, the J end by 4 bases, with 14 bases between. Germline lookup yields CDR1 KGHSH and CDR2 LQKENI. In nucleotides, the CDR3 is TGTGCCAGCTCACTGCCGGGAGGGGGGAATCAGCCCCAGCATTTT. As protein: CASSLPGGGNQPQHF.

V is TRBV6-6 and J is TRBJ2-3, with D perhaps given as TRBD1 or TRBD2 (6 bases each). V lost 0 bases, J lost 7 bases, and 14 bases lay in between. The CDR3 loop spans 15 amino acids. Germline V lookup: CDR1 MNHNY, CDR2 SVGAGI (reference sequence). CDR3 DNA: TGTGCCAGCAGTTACTCAGTACGGGGGCCACATACGCAGTATTTT. Its protein product is CASSYSVRGPHTQYF.

As for this clone: Other nucleotide sequences in the sample specify the same CDR3. The CDR3 is CSVARGDEQYF. The CDR3 coding sequence is TGCAGCGTTGCAAGGGGGGACGAGCAGTACTTC. The chain employs TRBV29-1 and TRBJ2-7; D may correspond to TRBD1 or TRBD2 (6 bases each). V lost 4 bases to trimming and J lost 5 bases, with 9 bases between them. CDR1 SQVTM and CDR2 ANQGSEA come from the germline V gene. The CDR3 covers 11 residues.

V is TRBV19 and J is TRBJ1-3; TRBD1 matches at 9 bases. The ends lost 6 bases at V and 1 base at J; junction bases unmatched: 7. The CDR3 sequence is 16 residues long. The germline V gene encodes CDR1 LNHDA and CDR2 SQIVND (reference sequence). The CDR3 protein is CASRAETGGSGNTIYF. The CDR3 DNA reads as TGTGCCAGTAGGGCCGAGACAGGGGGTTCTGGAAACACCATATATTTT. The entire variable domain, with the rest obtained from reference TRBV19 and TRBJ1-3, is as follows: DGGITQSPKYLFRKEGQNVTLSCEQNLNHDAMYWYRQDPGQGLRLIYYSQIVNDFQKGDIAEGYSVSREKKESFPLTVTSAQKNPTAFYLCASRAETGGSGNTIYFGEGSWLTVV.

This rearrangement joins TRBV6-5 to TRBJ1-3; D gene uncertain. This CDR3 is built from 15 residues. The germline CDR1 and CDR2 sequences are MNHEY and SVGAGI. The V gene lost 5 bases and the J gene lost 4 bases, with 15 bases spanning the gap. CDR3 amino acids: CASSQFGRGGNTIYF. The CDR3 region has the DNA TGTGCCAGCAGTCAATTTGGTAGAGGGGGAAACACCATATATTTT.

Here the CDR3 DNA reads TGTGCCAGCAGTCCCGGGAGGGATACGCAGTATTTT. Encoded protein: CASSPGRDTQYF. This rearrangement joins TRBV6-5 to TRBJ2-3; TRBD2 aligns across 7 bases. Germline V gene sequence: CDR1 MNHEY, CDR2 SVGAGI. The length of the CDR3 is 12 residues. J was trimmed by 6 bases and V by 5 bases; bases with no gene match: 2.

On this clone itself: This sample includes further DNA sequences coding for the same CDR3. The V call is TRBV6-5, the J call TRBJ1-5; 7 bases fit TRBD1. Germline V gene sequence: CDR1 MNHEY, CDR2 SVGAGI. CDR3 length: 14 amino acids. With 4 bases clipped from V and 2 bases from J, the junction kept 2 bases outside the gene matches. The CDR3 protein is CASSLTGGNQPQHF. In nucleotides, the CDR3 is TGTGCCAGCAGTTTAACAGGGGGCAATCAGCCCCAGCATTTT.

For this clone: Germline is not matched at one junction end, which may reflect a read error. CDR3 nucleotides: TGTGCCAGCAGCGTTTACCCCTCAGGGGAAGTGGTCTTC. Translating it yields CASSVYPSGEVVF. V is TRBV9 and J is TRBJ2-1; D is possibly TRBD1 (6 bases). CDR3 length: 13 residues. Looked up from germline, CDR1 is SGDLS and CDR2 is YYNGEE.

This chain connects TRBV10-3 to TRBJ2-5, with 12 bases lining up with TRBD2. The ends lost 5 bases at V and 4 bases at J; junction bases unmatched: 2. The CDR3 runs 14 residues. CDR1 and CDR2 (germline): ENHRY, SYGVKD. The CDR3 region has the DNA TGTGCCATCAGTCTAGCGGGAGGGGGAGAGACCCAGTACTTC. It is translated as CAISLAGGGETQYF.

The rearrangement joins TRBV11-3 to TRBJ2-6; D unclear. The V gene's germline CDR1 is SGHNT and CDR2 YENEEA. Trimming removed 3 bases from V and 4 bases from J, with 4 bases in between. The CDR3 runs 13 residues. In DNA, the CDR3 is TGTGCCAGCAGCTTGGTGGGGGCCAACGTCCTGACTTTC. Protein product: CASSLVGANVLTF.

The chain has TRBV5-4 and TRBJ1-1; D remains unclear. Germline-derived CDR1 and CDR2 are SGHNT and YYREEE (reference sequence). V gave up 5 bases and J gave up 4 bases, with 12 bases separating them. The CDR3 has 13 amino acids. The CDR3 DNA sequence: TGTGCCAGCAGGCGCCAGGAGGGCACTGAAGCTTTCTTT. This gives the protein CASRRQEGTEAFF. Full variable domain (rest looked up from reference TRBV5-4 and TRBJ1-1): ETGVTQSPTHLIKTRGQQVTLRCSSQSGHNTVSWYQQALGQGPQFIFQYYREEENGRGNFPPRFSGLQFPNYSSELNVNALELDDSALYLCASRRQEGTEAFFGQGTRLTVV.

The V and J genes are TRBV7-3 and TRBJ2-2; perhaps D is TRBD1 or TRBD2 (5 bases each). The CDR3 is 17 residues long. Germline CDR1 reads SGHTA; CDR2 reads FQGTGA. V lost 4 bases, J lost 5 bases, and 20 bases lay in between. The CDR3 DNA sequence: TGTGCCAGCAGCTCGACGGGGACCGAGATATCGACCGGGGAGCTGTTTTTT. Translating gives CASSSTGTEISTGELFF.

V usage is TRBV7-9 and J usage is TRBJ2-3; TRBD1 aligns across 7 bases. CDR3 length: 15 amino acids. Trimming cost V 4 bases and J 0 bases; bases outside gene matches: 4. Germline V gene lookup returns CDR1 SEHNR and CDR2 FQNEAQ (reference sequence). CDR3 nucleotides: TGTGCCAGCAGCTCGGGACAGTTTAGCACAGATACGCAGTATTTT. This codes for CASSSGQFSTDTQYF.

The chain links TRBV4-3 to TRBJ2-1; 9 bases fit TRBD2. The V gene's germline CDR1 is LGHNA and CDR2 YSLEER. Trimming removed 7 bases from V and 4 bases from J; junction bases left unmatched: 17. CDR3 length equals 18 residues. CDR3 sequence reads: CASNPGWGRLAAYNEQFF. The CDR3 region has the DNA TGCGCCAGCAATCCTGGATGGGGCCGACTAGCGGCGTACAATGAGCAGTTCTTC.

This chain links TRBV6-5 with TRBJ2-5; D unclear. V lost 6 bases, J lost 2 bases, and 10 bases lay in between. The CDR3 sequence is 13 residues long. Germline V gene data show CDR1 as MNHEY and CDR2 as SVGAGI. The CDR3 loop is CASSARAQETQYF. The CDR3 DNA is TGTGCCAGCAGCGCCCGAGCGCAAGAGACCCAGTACTTC.